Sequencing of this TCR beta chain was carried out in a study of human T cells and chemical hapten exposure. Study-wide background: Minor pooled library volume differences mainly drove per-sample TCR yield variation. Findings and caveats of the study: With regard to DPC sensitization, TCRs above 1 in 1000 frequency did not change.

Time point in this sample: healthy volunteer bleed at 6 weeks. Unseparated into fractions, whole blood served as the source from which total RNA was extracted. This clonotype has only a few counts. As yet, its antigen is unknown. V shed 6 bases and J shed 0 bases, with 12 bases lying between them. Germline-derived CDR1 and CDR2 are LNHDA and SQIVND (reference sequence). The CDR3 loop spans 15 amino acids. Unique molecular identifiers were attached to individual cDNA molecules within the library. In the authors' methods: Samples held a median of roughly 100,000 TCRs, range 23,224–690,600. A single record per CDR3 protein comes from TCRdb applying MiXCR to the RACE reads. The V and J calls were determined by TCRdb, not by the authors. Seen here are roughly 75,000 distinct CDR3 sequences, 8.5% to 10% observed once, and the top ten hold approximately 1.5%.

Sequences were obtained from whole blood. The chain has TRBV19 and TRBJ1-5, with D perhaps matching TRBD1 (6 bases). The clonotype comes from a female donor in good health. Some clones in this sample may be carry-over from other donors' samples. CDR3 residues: CASRRQEISNQPQHF. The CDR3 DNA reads TGTGCCAGTAGGAGACAGGAGATTAGCAATCAGCCCCAGCATTTT.